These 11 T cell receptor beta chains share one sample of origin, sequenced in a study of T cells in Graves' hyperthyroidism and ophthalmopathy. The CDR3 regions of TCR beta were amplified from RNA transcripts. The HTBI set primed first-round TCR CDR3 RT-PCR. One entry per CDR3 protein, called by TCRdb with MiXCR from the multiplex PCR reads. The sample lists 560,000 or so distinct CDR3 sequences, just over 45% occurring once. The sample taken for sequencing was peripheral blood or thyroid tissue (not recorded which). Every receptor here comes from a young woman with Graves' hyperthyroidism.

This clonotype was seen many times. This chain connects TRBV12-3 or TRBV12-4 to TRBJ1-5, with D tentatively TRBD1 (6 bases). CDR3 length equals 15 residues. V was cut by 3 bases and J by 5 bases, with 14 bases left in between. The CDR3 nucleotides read TGTGCCAGCAGTTTGGACAGACAGAGCCATCAGCCCCAGCATTTT. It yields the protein CASSLDRQSHQPQHF.

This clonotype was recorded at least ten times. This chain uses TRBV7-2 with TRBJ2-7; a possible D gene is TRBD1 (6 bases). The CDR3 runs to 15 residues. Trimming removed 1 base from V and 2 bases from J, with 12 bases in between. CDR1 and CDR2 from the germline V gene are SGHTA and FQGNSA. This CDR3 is CASSLGAGTPYEQYF. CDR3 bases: TGTGCCAGCAGCTTAGGCGCAGGGACACCCTACGAGCAGTACTTC.

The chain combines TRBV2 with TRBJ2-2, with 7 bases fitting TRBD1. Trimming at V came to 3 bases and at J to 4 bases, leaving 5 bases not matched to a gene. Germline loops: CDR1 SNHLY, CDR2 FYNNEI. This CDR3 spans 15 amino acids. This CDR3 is CASSDWTGSTGELFF. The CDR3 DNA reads TGTGCCAGCAGTGACTGGACAGGTTCCACCGGGGAGCTGTTTTTT.

The CDR3 loop reads CATSDLSGATDTQYF. CDR3 sequence (DNA): TGTGCCACCAGTGATCTTTCGGGAGCGACAGATACGCAGTATTTT. This chain uses TRBV24-1 with TRBJ2-3, with a tentative D call TRBD2 (6 bases). Germline assignment: CDR1 KGHDR and CDR2 SFDVKD. This CDR3 spans 15 amino acids. V was trimmed by 3 bases and J by 3 bases, leaving 12 bases between them.

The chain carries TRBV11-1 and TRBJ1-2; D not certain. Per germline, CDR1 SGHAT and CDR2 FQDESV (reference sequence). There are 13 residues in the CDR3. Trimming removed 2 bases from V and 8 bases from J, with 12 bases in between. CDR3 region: CASSLIGEVGYTF. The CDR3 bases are TGTGCCAGCAGCTTAATCGGGGAAGTGGGCTACACCTTC.

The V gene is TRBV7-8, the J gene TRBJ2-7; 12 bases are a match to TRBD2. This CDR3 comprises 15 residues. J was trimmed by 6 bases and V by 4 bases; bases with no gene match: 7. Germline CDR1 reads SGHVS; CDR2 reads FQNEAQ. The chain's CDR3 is CASSSGTSGSPEQYF. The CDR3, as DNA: TGTGCCAGCAGCTCAGGGACTAGCGGGTCTCCCGAGCAGTACTTC. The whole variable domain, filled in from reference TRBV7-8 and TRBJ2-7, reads GAGVSQSPRYKVAKRGQDVALRCDPISGHVSLFWYQQALGQGPEFLTYFQNEAQLDKSGLPSDRFFAERPEGSVSTLKIQRTQQEDSAVYLCASSSGTSGSPEQYFGPGTRLTVT.

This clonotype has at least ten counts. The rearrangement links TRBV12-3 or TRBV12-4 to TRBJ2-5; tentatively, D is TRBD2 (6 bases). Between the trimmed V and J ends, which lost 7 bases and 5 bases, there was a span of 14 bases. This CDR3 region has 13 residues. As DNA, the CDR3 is TGTGCCAGCACCAGACGGGGGAGTGAGACCCAGTACTTC. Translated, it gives CASTRRGSETQYF.

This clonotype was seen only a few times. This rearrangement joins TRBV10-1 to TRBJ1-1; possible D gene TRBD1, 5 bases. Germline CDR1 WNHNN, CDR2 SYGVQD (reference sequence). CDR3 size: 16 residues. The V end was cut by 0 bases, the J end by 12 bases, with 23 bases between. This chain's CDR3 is CASSESGRVGAWKTFF. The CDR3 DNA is TGCGCCAGCAGTGAGTCTGGCCGGGTTGGGGCATGGAAAACTTTCTTT.

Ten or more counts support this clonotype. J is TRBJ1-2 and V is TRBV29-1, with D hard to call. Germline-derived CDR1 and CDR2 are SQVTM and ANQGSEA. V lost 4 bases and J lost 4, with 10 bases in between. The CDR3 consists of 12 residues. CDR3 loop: CSVVGYGYGYTF. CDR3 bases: TGCAGCGTTGTTGGATACGGCTATGGCTACACCTTC.

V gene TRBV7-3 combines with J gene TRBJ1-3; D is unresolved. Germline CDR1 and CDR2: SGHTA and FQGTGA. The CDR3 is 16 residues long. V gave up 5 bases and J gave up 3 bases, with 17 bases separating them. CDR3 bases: TGTGCCAGCAGCCCCCCCAACAGAGTAGATGGAAACACCATATATTTT. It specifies CASSPPNRVDGNTIYF.

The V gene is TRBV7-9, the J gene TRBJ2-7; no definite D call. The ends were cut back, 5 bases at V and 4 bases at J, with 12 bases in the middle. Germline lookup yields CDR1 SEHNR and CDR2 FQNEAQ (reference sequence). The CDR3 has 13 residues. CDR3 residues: CASSPVRRYEQYF. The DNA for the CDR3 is TGTGCCAGCAGCCCCGTAAGGCGATACGAGCAGTACTTC.